These T cell receptor beta chains were read from a single sample in a study of cytomegalovirus exposure and HLA in healthy donors. Sequencing used immunoSEQ multiplex PCR; TCRdb keeps in-frame clones, though not all of them. The repertoire consists of tens of thousands of clones, with 74% occurring once and the leading ten covering 20% to 25%. The specimen was PBMCs. The origin of the receptors is a woman in her 30s in good health and CMV-seropositive. The CDR3 runs from the conserved cysteine through the conserved F or W.

v_gene,j_gene,CDR3aa
TRBV5-4,TRBJ2-1,CASSRTSGRAGGNEQFF
TRBV6-1,TRBJ1-1,CASRTVNTEAFF
TRBV9,TRBJ2-6,CASSPLVRSSNVLTF
TRBV29-1,TRBJ2-7,CSVEGRQPYEQYF
TRBV9,TRBJ2-5,CASSPWGLAGETQYF
TRBV7-8,TRBJ2-7,CASSRQYEQYF
TRBV6-5,TRBJ1-3,CASRLDRVSGNTIYF
TRBV10-1,TRBJ2-2,CASSDLNRGENTGELFF
TRBV30,TRBJ2-2,CAYGGIGELFF
TRBV6-5,TRBJ1-1,CASSYGGTQGAFF
TRBV30,TRBJ1-4,CAWNGVGELFF
TRBV5-1,TRBJ2-1,CASSSLDSYNEQFF
TRBV5-1,TRBJ2-5,CASSLEGRRETQYF
TRBV30,TRBJ2-1,CAWSFGSSSYNEQFF
TRBV9,TRBJ2-1,CASSVESSGSADEQFF
TRBV25-1,TRBJ2-6,CASSDPVSGANVLTF
TRBV28,TRBJ1-5,CASARSGTTALAQHF
TRBV4-1,TRBJ1-2,CASRDSRLCYTF
TRBV15,TRBJ2-3,CATSRDPGTDTQYF
TRBV6-5,TRBJ2-6,CASGRERAGANVLTF
TRBV7-9,TRBJ2-7,CASSLMGGAEQYF
TRBV29-1,TRBJ2-3,CSVAQSTDTQYF
TRBV5-1,TRBJ2-7,CASSPGQGNYEQYF
TRBV7-2,TRBJ2-7,CASSQRAGLGYEQYF
TRBV7-3,TRBJ2-5,CASSSGSQETQYF
TRBV4-1,TRBJ2-7,CASSQAMGGYSYEQYF
TRBV4-1,TRBJ2-1,CASSQGLLTGDEQFF
TRBV6-1,TRBJ1-1,CASIRDISEAFF
TRBV2,TRBJ1-1,CASSEGRDTEAFF
TRBV30,TRBJ2-1,CAWSWRGHYNEQFF
TRBV5-3,TRBJ2-1,CARSLVPPKPYNEQFF
TRBV19,TRBJ1-2,CASEDRPYGYTF
TRBV27,TRBJ1-2,CASSDTGKSYGYTF
TRBV2,TRBJ1-5,CASSPDRDQPQHF
TRBV6-5,TRBJ1-5,CASSGSKQGSGAQHF
TRBV11-2,TRBJ2-7,CASSSRSGLAGYEQYF
TRBV11-2,TRBJ2-7,CASSLYDSTHYEQYF
TRBV28,TRBJ2-7,CASRTGVTYEQYF
TRBV19,TRBJ2-6,CASSIAGVDVLTF
TRBV5-1,TRBJ2-7,CASSLASGGYEQYF
TRBV5-4,TRBJ2-2,CASRNTLSNTGELFF
TRBV29-1,TRBJ2-1,CSVEGQRELNNEQFF
TRBV7-7,TRBJ2-2,CASRRTATGELFF
TRBV6-1,TRBJ1-1,CASARGAEAFF
TRBV30,TRBJ2-1,CAWTPSRFLAGGPSYNEQFF
TRBV4-1,TRBJ1-1,CASSQETVLNTEAFF
TRBV10-2,TRBJ1-1,CASSGTQGARTEAFF
TRBV7-6,TRBJ1-4,CASSPNAGATALFF
TRBV30,TRBJ2-7,CAWTQQGGEQYF
TRBV28,TRBJ1-5,CASSFSQPQHF
TRBV28,TRBJ2-5,CASSPSGRARETQYF
TRBV6-5,TRBJ1-5,CASSPLGQRNQPQHF
TRBV20-1,TRBJ1-2,CSPGHNYGYTF
TRBV15,TRBJ1-3,CATTAQGAIPGNTIYF
TRBV28,TRBJ2-1,CASVDGLAVNNEQFF